This is a list of T cell receptor beta chains from one sample in a study of control samples from healthy donors and cancer patients. Repertoires were generated with immunoSEQ multiplex PCR, while TCRdb's copy carries only in-frame clones and drops some. This sample has around 200,000 clones; about 93% occur once, and the top ten carry more than 1.1%. The sample consisted of blood. The source is a man aged 18 to 30 in good health. Both conserved end residues are part of each CDR3. D genes are given only for firm matches. Part of the rows lack a size; the others show once, few, many or a class for expanded clones.

v_call	clone_size	cdr3_length	j_call	d_call	cdr3_nt	cdr3_aa
TRBV10-1	once	14	TRBJ2-7	-	TGCGCCAGCTCGAAAGTTAGAGTAACCTACGAGCAGTACTTC	CASSKVRVTYEQYF
TRBV18	-	14	TRBJ2-7	TRBD1	TGTGCCAGCTCACTTACCGGGACAGGGAACGAGCAGTACTTC	CASSLTGTGNEQYF
TRBV4-1	-	18	TRBJ2-1	TRBD2	TGCGCCAGCAGCCTTATCCCGGGACTAGCGAACTCCTACAATGAGCAGTTCTTC	CASSLIPGLANSYNEQFF
TRBV27	-	16	TRBJ2-7	-	TGTGCCAGCAGTACCCGCTGGCAGGGGAGTTCCTACGAGCAGTACTTC	CASSTRWQGSSYEQYF
TRBV9	-	15	TRBJ1-3	TRBD1	TGTGCCAGCAGCCCAGGAGGGGGCGATGGAAACACCATATATTTT	CASSPGGGDGNTIYF
TRBV2	-	15	TRBJ1-2	TRBD1	TGTGCCAGCAGTAAGCAGACAGGGGGTAGAGATGGCTACACCTTC	CASSKQTGGRDGYTF
TRBV28	-	14	TRBJ2-7	TRBD2	TGTGCCAGCAGTTTCCCCAGCCAGCGGGGGGAGCAGTACTTC	CASSFPSQRGEQYF
TRBV5-1	-	16	TRBJ1-2	TRBD1	TGCGCCAGCAGCTTGGTAGCCGGGACAGGGGACTATGGCTACACCTTC	CASSLVAGTGDYGYTF
TRBV30	once	12	TRBJ2-1	TRBD2	TGTGCCTGGAGTTGGACTAGCGGGGAGCAGTTCTTC	CAWSWTSGEQFF
TRBV30	-	12	TRBJ2-1	-	TGTGCCTGGAGTTTAACGGGGAATGAGCAGTTCTTC	CAWSLTGNEQFF
TRBV29-1	-	13	TRBJ1-4	TRBD1	TGCAGCGCCCAAAGACAGGGGGCGCGTAAACTGTTTTTT	CSAQRQGARKLFF
TRBV4-1	-	15	TRBJ1-4	-	TGCGCCAGCAGCCGAGGGACCCAAGTGGGCGAAAAACTGTTTTTT	CASSRGTQVGEKLFF
TRBV25-1	-	12	TRBJ1-3	-	TGTGCCAGCACCTCCTCTGGAAACACCATATATTTT	CASTSSGNTIYF
TRBV7-9	-	13	TRBJ1-2	-	TGTGCCAGCAGTGTCGGAGACTTCTATGGCTACACCTTC	CASSVGDFYGYTF
TRBV6-5	-	13	TRBJ1-1	-	TGTGCCAGCAGGCTGGACAGTTACACTGAAGCTTTCTTT	CASRLDSYTEAFF
TRBV19	-	15	TRBJ2-1	TRBD2	TGTGCCAGTAACAATGGACTAGCGGGCCTTAATGAGCAGTTCTTC	CASNNGLAGLNEQFF
TRBV5-6	-	15	TRBJ2-2	-	TGTGCCAGCAGCTTGGCGGCCGGGAACACCGGGGAGCTGTTTTTT	CASSLAAGNTGELFF
TRBV5-8	-	15	TRBJ1-4	-	TGTGCCAGCAGCTTGGAGGCGGAAATTAATGAAAAACTGTTTTTT	CASSLEAEINEKLFF
TRBV5-6	-	13	TRBJ1-3	-	TGTGCCAGCAGCCTCCTGGCAGGAAACACCATATATTTT	CASSLLAGNTIYF
TRBV9	-	14	TRBJ2-3	-	TGTGCCAGCAGCGGAGTGGGGAGCACAGATACGCAGTATTTT	CASSGVGSTDTQYF
TRBV15	-	15	TRBJ2-7	-	TGTGCCACCAGCAGAGATTTTTTGGCTAGCTACGAGCAGTACTTC	CATSRDFLASYEQYF
TRBV3-1/TRBV3-2	-	13	TRBJ1-5	-	TGTGCCAGCAGCCAAGGAAGCAATCAGCCCCAGCATTTT	CASSQGSNQPQHF
TRBV12-3/TRBV12-4	-	13	TRBJ2-3	-	TGTGCCAGCAGCCCTACCAGCACAGATACGCAGTATTTT	CASSPTSTDTQYF
TRBV29-1	-	16	TRBJ2-3	TRBD1	TGCAGCGTCCAAGCCGGACGACAGGGTTCAAAGGATACGCAGTATTTT	CSVQAGRQGSKDTQYF
TRBV21-1	once	15	TRBJ1-2	-	TGTGCCACCAGGTTGAGGACAGGGAGGAAGGATGGCTACACCTTC	CATRLRTGRKDGYTF
TRBV2	-	12	TRBJ1-2	-	TGTGCCAGCAATAGACAGGACTATGGCTACACCTTC	CASNRQDYGYTF
TRBV6-5	-	13	TRBJ2-7	-	TGTGCCAGCAGTTACTCGGCAGACTACGAGCAGTACTTC	CASSYSADYEQYF
TRBV4-1	-	19	TRBJ2-5	TRBD2	TGCGCCAGCAGCCAAGAGGGACTAGCGGGGGCGAAAATGAAAGAGACCCAGTACTTC	CASSQEGLAGAKMKETQYF
TRBV6-6	-	17	TRBJ1-3	TRBD1	TGTGCCAGCAGTCCCCAAGCCGGGACAGTCTCTGGAAACACCATATATTTT	CASSPQAGTVSGNTIYF
TRBV18	-	13	TRBJ1-5	-	TGTGCCAGCTCACCGGACATCAATCAGCCCCAGCATTTT	CASSPDINQPQHF
TRBV24-1	-	13	TRBJ2-2	-	TGTGCCACCAGTGGTGCGGTCACCGGGGAGCTGTTTTTT	CATSGAVTGELFF
TRBV5-1	-	15	TRBJ2-5	TRBD2	TGCGCCAGCAGCGAAATTAGCGGGGGCATAGGGACCCAGTACTTC	CASSEISGGIGTQYF
TRBV19	-	15	TRBJ2-3	-	TGTGCCAGTAGTATAAGGCGGGGTGGCACAGATACGCAGTATTTT	CASSIRRGGTDTQYF
TRBV5-1	few	14	TRBJ1-5	-	TGCGCCAGCAGCTTGCGACCAGGCGACCAGCCCCAGCATTTT	CASSLRPGDQPQHF
TRBV30	-	13	TRBJ2-6	-	TGTGCCGAGAGGACGTCTGGGGCCAACGTCCTGACTTTC	CAERTSGANVLTF
TRBV9	once	14	TRBJ1-4	-	TGTGCCAGCAGCCCTCTGATGACTAATGAAAAACTGTTTTTT	CASSPLMTNEKLFF
TRBV12-3/TRBV12-4	-	13	TRBJ1-1	-	TGTGCCAGCAGTTATGGGACAAACACTGAAGCTTTCTTT	CASSYGTNTEAFF
TRBV5-1	-	14	TRBJ2-3	-	TGCGCCAGCAGCTTCGGTCTTAGCACAGATACGCAGTATTTT	CASSFGLSTDTQYF
TRBV28	-	14	TRBJ1-2	-	TGTGCCAGCAGTTTAACGGCCCTCAACTATGGCTACACCTTC	CASSLTALNYGYTF
TRBV14	-	17	TRBJ1-3	-	TGTGCCAGCAGCCAAGATAGGCTACCGGGACCTGGAAACACCATATATTTT	CASSQDRLPGPGNTIYF